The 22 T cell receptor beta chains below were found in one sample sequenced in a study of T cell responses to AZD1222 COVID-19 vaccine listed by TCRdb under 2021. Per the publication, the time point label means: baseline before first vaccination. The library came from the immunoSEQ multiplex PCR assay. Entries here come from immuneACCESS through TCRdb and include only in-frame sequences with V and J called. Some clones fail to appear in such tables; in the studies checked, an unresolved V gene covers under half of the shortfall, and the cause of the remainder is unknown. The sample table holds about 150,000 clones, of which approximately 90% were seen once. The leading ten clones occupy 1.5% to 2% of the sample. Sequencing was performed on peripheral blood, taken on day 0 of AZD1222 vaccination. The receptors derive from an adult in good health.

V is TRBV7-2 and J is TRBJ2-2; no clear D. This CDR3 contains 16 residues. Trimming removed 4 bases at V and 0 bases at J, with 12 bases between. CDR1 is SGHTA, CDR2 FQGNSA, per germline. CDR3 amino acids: CASSSKIGANTGELFF. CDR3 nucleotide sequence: TGTGCCAGCAGCTCCAAAATAGGCGCGAACACCGGGGAGCTGTTTTTT.

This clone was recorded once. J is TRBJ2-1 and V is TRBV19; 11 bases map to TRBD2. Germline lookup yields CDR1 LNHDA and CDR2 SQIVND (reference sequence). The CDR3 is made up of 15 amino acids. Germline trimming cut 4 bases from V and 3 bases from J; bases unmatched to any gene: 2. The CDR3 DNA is TGTGCCAGTAGTAGCGGGACTAGCGGCTACAATGAGCAGTTCTTC. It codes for CASSSGTSGYNEQFF.

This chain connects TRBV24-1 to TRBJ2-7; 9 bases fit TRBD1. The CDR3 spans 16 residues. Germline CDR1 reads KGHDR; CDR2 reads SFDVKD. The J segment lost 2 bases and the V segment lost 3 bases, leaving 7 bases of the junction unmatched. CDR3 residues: CATSDGGTGNPYEQYF. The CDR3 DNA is TGTGCCACCAGTGATGGGGGGACAGGGAATCCCTACGAGCAGTACTTC.

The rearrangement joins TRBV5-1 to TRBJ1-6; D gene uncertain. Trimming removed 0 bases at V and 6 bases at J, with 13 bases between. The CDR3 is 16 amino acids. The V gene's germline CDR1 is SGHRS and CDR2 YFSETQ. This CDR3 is CASSLGWTDPNSPLHF. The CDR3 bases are TGCGCCAGCAGCTTGGGGTGGACGGATCCTAATTCACCCCTCCACTTT.

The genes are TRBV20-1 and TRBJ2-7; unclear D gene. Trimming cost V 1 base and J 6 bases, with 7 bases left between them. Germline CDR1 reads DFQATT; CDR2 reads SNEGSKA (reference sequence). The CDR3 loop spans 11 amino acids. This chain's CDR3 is CSARGPSEQYF. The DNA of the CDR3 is TGCAGTGCTAGAGGTCCGAGCGAGCAGTACTTC.

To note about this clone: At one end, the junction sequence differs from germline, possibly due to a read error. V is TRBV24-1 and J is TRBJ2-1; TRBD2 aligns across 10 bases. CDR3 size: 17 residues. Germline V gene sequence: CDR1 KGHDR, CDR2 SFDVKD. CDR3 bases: TGTGCCACCAGTGACAGTAGCGGGAGGACCTCCTTCAATGAGCAGTTCTTC. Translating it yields CATSDSSGRTSFNEQFF.

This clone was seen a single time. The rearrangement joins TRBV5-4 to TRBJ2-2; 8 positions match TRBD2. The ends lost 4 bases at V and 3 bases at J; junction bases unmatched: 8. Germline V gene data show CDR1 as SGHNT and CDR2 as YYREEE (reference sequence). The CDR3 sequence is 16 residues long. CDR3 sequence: CASSLPPGGDTGELFF. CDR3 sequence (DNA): TGTGCCAGCAGCCTACCCCCCGGGGGGGACACCGGGGAGCTGTTTTTT.

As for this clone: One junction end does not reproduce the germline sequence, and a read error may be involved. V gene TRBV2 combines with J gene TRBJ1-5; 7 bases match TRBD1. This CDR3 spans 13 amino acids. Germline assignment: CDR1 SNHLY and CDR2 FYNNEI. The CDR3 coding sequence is TGTGCGAGCACCCGGGACAGTAATCAGCCCCAGCATTTT. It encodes CASTRDSNQPQHF.

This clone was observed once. In nucleotides, the CDR3 is TGTGCCAGCAGCTTGGTCAGGGGCTCTGGAAACACCATATATTTT. It yields the protein CASSLVRGSGNTIYF. The chain employs TRBV5-6 and TRBJ1-3; the D gene is possibly TRBD1 (6 bases). Trimming left V 0 bases short and J 0 bases short, with 7 bases between. The CDR3 covers 15 residues. Germline CDR1 reads SGHDT; CDR2 reads YYEEEE.

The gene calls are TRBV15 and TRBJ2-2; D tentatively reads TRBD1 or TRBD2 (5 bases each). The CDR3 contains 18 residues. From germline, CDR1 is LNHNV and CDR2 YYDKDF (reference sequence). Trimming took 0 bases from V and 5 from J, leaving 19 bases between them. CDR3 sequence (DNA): TGTGCCACCAGCAGAGATGTAACTAGACCAGGGTTTACCGGGGAGCTGTTTTTT. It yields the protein CATSRDVTRPGFTGELFF.

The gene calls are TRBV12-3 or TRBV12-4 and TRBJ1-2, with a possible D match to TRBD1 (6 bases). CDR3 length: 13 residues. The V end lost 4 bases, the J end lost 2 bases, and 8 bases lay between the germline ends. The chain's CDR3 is CASSWTENYGYTF. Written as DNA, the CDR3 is TGTGCCAGCAGTTGGACAGAAAACTATGGCTACACCTTC.

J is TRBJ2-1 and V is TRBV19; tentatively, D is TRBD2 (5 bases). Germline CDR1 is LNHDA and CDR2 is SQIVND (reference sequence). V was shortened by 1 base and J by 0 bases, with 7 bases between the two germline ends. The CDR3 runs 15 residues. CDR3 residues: CASSIASSSYNEQFF. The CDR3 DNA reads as TGTGCCAGTAGTATAGCTAGCAGCTCCTACAATGAGCAGTTCTTC.

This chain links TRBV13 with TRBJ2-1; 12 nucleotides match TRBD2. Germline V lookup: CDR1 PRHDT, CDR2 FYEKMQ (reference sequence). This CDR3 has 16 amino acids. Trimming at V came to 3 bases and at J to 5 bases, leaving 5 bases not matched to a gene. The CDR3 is CASSLRGLAGNNEQFF. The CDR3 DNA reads TGTGCCAGCAGCTTGAGAGGACTAGCGGGAAACAATGAGCAGTTCTTC.

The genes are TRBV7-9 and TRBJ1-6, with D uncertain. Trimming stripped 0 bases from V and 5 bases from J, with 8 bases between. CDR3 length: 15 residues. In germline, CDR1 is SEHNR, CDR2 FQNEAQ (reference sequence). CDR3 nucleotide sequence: TGTGCCAGCAGCTTAGCCCGGGCAGATAATTCACCCCTCCACTTT. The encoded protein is CASSLARADNSPLHF.

As DNA, the CDR3 is TGCGCCAGCAGCCTCCCGAGGAATGAGCAGTTCTTC. Its protein is CASSLPRNEQFF. This chain joins TRBV5-1 and TRBJ2-1, with no clear D. The V gene's germline CDR1 is SGHRS and CDR2 YFSETQ. V gave up 4 bases and J gave up 7 bases, with 9 bases separating them. This CDR3 comprises 12 residues.

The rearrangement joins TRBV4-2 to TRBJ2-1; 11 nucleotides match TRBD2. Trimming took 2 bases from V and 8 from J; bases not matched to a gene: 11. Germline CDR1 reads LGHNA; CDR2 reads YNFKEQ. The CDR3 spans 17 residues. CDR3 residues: CASSQYETSGTGDEQFF. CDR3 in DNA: TGTGCCAGCAGCCAATATGAGACTAGCGGGACAGGTGATGAGCAGTTCTTC.

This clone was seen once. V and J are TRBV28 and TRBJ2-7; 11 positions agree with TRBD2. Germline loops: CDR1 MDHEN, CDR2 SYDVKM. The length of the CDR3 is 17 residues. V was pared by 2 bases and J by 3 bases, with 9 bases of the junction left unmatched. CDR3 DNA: TGTGCCAGCAGTTTACTCGGACTAGCGGGTACAAGCTACGAGCAGTACTTC. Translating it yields CASSLLGLAGTSYEQYF.

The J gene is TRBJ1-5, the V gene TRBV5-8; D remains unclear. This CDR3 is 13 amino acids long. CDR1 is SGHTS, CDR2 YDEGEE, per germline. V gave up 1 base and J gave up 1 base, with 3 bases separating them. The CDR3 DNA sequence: TGTGCCAGCAGCTTGATGAGCAATCAGCCCCAGCATTTT. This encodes CASSLMSNQPQHF.

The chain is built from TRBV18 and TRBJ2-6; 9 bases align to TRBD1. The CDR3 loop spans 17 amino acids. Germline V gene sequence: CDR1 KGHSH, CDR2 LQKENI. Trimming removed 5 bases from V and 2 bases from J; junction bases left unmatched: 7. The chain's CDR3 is CASSIPGQGTGANVLTF. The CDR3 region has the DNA TGTGCCAGCTCAATACCGGGACAGGGAACTGGGGCCAACGTCCTGACTTTC.

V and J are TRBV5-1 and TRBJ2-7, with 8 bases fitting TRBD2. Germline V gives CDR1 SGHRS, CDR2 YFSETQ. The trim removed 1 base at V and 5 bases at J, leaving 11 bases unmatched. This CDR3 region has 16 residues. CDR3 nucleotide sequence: TGCGCCAGCAGCTTGCGGGGAGGGACTAGTCCCGACGAGCAGTACTTC. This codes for CASSLRGGTSPDEQYF.

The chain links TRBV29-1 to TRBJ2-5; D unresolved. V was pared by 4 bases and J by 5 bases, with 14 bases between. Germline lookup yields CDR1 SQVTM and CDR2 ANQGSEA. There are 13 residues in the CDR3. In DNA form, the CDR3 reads TGCAGCGTTGGTTTGATGTTACAGGAGACCCAGTACTTC. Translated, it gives CSVGLMLQETQYF.

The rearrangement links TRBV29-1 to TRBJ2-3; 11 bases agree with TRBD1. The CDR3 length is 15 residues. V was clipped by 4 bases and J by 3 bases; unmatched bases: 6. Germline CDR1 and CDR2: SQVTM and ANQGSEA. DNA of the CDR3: TGCAGCGTTGTAGGGGGGACAGGGGGGACAGATACGCAGTATTTT. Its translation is CSVVGGTGGTDTQYF.